The 6 T cell receptor beta chains presented below share a single source sample, sequenced in a study of cytomegalovirus exposure and HLA in healthy donors. The PCR made use of 60 Vbeta and 13 Jbeta primers. Measured with immunoSEQ multiplex PCR; TCRdb has only the in-frame clones, and not every one. The table includes under 200,000 clones, approximately 78% detected once. Sequencing was performed on PBMCs. The receptors were gathered from a girl aged 2 to 10 in good health and CMV-seropositive.

V gene TRBV4-1 combines with J gene TRBJ2-3; the D gene is possibly TRBD2 (6 bases). The germline V gene encodes CDR1 MGHRA and CDR2 YSYEKL. V was pared by 2 bases and J by 4 bases, with 16 bases between. The CDR3 loop spans 16 amino acids. The DNA of the CDR3 is TGCGCCAGCAGCCAACCCGGGAGAGATCGCTCAGATACGCAGTATTTT. It codes for CASSQPGRDRSDTQYF.

This clone was counted only a few times. The V call is TRBV28, the J call TRBJ2-5; 7 nucleotides agree with TRBD1. The CDR3 length is 12 residues. Germline CDR1 and CDR2: MDHEN and SYDVKM. Germline trimming cut 6 bases from V and 5 bases from J; bases unmatched to any gene: 3. The CDR3 reads CASRGQRETQYF. CDR3 sequence (DNA): TGTGCCAGCAGGGGACAGCGGGAGACCCAGTACTTC.

This clone was detected a few times. This chain uses TRBV10-3 with TRBJ2-6; tentative D call: TRBD2 (7 bases). Trimming stripped 6 bases from V and 0 bases from J, with 21 bases between. This CDR3 is built from 19 residues. Germline lookup yields CDR1 ENHRY and CDR2 SYGVKD. The CDR3 sequence is CAIRDWGGAASSGANVLTF. The CDR3 region has the DNA TGTGCCATCAGGGATTGGGGGGGGGCAGCCAGCTCTGGGGCCAACGTCCTGACTTTC.

The chain combines TRBV6-1 with TRBJ2-1; 10 bases align to TRBD1. Germline CDR1 reads MNHNS; CDR2 reads SASEGT. V lost 4 bases and J lost 6; bases outside the gene matches: 9. The CDR3 runs to 16 residues. The CDR3 sequence is CASSAFSGTGANEQFF. DNA of the CDR3: TGTGCCAGCAGTGCCTTTTCCGGGACAGGGGCCAATGAGCAGTTCTTC.

This CDR3 reads CASSLGNRGRKGYTF. As DNA, the CDR3 is TGTGCCAGCAGCTTAGGAAATAGGGGGCGCAAAGGCTACACCTTC. The chain combines TRBV7-9 with TRBJ1-2, with TRBD1 matching 7 bases. CDR1 is SEHNR and CDR2 is FQNEAQ in the germline V gene (reference sequence). The V gene end was trimmed by 1 base and the J gene end by 8 bases; junction bases not matched to a gene: 10. The CDR3 runs 15 residues.

The chain joins TRBV30 to TRBJ2-3; the D gene is possibly TRBD2 (6 bases). CDR3 length: 15 amino acids. V was cut by 1 base and J by 5 bases, with 16 bases left in between. CDR1 GTSNPN and CDR2 SVGIG come from the germline V gene (reference sequence). This CDR3 is CAWSGGSGGRDTQYF. The CDR3 DNA reads TGTGCCTGGAGTGGTGGTAGCGGAGGACGAGATACGCAGTATTTT. Filled out from reference TRBV30 and TRBJ2-3, the complete variable domain reads SQTIHQWPATLVQPVGSPLSLECTVEGTSNPNLYWYRQAAGRGLQLLFYSVGIGQISSEVPQNLSASRPQDRQFILSSKKLLLSDSGFYLCAWSGGSGGRDTQYFGPGTRLTVL.